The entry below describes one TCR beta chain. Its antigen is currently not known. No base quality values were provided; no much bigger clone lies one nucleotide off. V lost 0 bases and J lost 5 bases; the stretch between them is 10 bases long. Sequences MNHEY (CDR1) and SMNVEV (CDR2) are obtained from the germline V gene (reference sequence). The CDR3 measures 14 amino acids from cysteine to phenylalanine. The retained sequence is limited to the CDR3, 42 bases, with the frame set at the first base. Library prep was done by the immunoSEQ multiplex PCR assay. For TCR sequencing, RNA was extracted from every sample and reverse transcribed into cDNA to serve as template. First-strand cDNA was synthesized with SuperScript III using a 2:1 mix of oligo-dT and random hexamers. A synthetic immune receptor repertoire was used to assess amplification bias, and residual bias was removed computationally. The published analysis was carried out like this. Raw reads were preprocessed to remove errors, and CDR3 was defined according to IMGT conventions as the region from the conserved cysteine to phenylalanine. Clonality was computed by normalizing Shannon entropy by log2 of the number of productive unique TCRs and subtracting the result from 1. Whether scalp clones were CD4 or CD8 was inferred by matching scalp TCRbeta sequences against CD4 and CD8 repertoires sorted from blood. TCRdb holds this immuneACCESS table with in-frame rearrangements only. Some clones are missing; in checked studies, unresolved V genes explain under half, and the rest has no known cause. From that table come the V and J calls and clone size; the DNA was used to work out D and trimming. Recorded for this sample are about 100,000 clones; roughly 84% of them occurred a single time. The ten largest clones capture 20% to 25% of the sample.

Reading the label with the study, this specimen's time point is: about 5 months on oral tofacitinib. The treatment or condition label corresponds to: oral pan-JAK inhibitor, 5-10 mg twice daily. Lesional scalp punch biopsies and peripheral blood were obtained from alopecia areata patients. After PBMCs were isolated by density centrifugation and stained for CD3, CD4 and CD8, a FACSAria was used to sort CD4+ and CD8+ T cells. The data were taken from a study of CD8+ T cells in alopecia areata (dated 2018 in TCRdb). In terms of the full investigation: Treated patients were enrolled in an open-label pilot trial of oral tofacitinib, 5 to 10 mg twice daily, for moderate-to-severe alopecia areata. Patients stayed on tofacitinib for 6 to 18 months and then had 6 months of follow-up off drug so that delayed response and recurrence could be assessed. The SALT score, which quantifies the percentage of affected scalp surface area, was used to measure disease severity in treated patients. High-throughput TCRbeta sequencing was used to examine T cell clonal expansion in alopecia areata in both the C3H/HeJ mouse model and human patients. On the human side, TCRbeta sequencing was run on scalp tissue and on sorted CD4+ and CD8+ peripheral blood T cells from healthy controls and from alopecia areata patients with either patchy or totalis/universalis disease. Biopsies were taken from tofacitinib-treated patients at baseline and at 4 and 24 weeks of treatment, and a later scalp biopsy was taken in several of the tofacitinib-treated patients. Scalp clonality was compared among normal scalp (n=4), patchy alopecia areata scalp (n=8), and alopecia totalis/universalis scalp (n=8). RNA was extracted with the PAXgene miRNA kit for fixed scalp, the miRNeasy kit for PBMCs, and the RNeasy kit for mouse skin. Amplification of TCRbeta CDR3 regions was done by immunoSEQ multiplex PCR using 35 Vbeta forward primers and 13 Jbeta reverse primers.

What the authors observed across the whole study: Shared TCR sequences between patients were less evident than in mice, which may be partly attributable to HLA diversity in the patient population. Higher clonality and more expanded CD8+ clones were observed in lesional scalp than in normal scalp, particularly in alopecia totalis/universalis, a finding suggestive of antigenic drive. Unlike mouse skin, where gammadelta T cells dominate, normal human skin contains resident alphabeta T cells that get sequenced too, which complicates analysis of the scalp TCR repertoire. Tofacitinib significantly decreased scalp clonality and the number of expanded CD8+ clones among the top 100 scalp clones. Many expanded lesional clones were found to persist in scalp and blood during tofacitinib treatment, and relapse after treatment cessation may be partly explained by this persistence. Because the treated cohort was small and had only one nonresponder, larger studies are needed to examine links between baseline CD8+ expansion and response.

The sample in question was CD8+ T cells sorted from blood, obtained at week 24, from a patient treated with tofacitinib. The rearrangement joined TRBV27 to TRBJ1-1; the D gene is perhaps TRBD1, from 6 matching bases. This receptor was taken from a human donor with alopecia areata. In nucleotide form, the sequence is TGTGCCAGCAGTTTATCGGGGGCTGGGACTGAAGCTTTCTTT. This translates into CASSLSGAGTEAFF.